These 20 T cell receptor beta chains came from one sample sequenced in a study of blood T cell repertoires in COVID-19. Method: immunoSEQ multiplex PCR; TCRdb's copy keeps in-frame clones and lacks some. The sample holds fewer than 150,000 clones; around 80% are singletons and the top ten take 9.5% to 13%. Material for sequencing was peripheral blood. The receptors stem from a man between 60 and 70 years old who had recovered from COVID-19.

The CDR3 sequence: CASSFWVSGETQYF. The CDR3 DNA sequence: TGTGCCAGCAGCTTTTGGGTCTCAGGGGAGACCCAGTACTTC. The J gene is TRBJ2-5, the V gene TRBV5-5; D is possibly TRBD1 (5 bases). Germline-derived CDR1 and CDR2 are SGHKS and YYEKEE (reference sequence). Trimming cost V 2 bases and J 5 bases, with 13 bases left between them. CDR3 length: 14 residues.

The chain has TRBV7-8 and TRBJ1-4; D gene ambiguous. This CDR3 is 16 amino acids long. Germline V CDR1 and CDR2: SGHVS, FQNEAQ. Trimming took off 4 bases at V and 0 bases at J, with 12 bases between the two ends. This CDR3 is CASSSLDLTTNEKLFF. The CDR3 nucleotides are TGTGCCAGCAGCTCGTTAGATTTAACAACTAATGAAAAACTGTTTTTT. Using reference TRBV7-8 and TRBJ1-4 for the parts outside the CDR3, the full variable domain is GAGVSQSPRYKVAKRGQDVALRCDPISGHVSLFWYQQALGQGPEFLTYFQNEAQLDKSGLPSDRFFAERPEGSVSTLKIQRTQQEDSAVYLCASSSLDLTTNEKLFFGSGTQLSVL.

The chain employs TRBV12-3 or TRBV12-4 and TRBJ1-4; D is undetermined. Trimming shortened V by 2 bases and J by 5 bases, and 3 bases separated the two germline ends. The CDR3 consists of 12 residues. For the CDR3, the DNA is TGTGCCAGCAGTTTAAGCAATGAAAAACTGTTTTTT. Protein product: CASSLSNEKLFF.

The rearrangement joins TRBV11-2 to TRBJ1-5, with a tentative D call TRBD1 (6 bases). V shed 4 bases and J shed 3 bases, with 10 bases lying between them. This CDR3 contains 14 residues. Germline V lookup: CDR1 SGHAT, CDR2 FQNNGV. CDR3 nucleotides: TGTGCCAGCAGCTCCGGACAGTTCAATCAGCCCCAGCATTTT. Its protein product is CASSSGQFNQPQHF.

This chain joins TRBV18 and TRBJ2-7; 9 bases match TRBD2. The ends lost 3 bases at V and 0 bases at J; junction bases unmatched: 6. The CDR3 is made up of 16 amino acids. Germline CDR1 KGHSH, CDR2 LQKENI. Written as DNA, the CDR3 is TGTGCCAGCTCACCGAATAGCGGGAGCCTCTCCTACGAGCAGTACTTC. Its translation is CASSPNSGSLSYEQYF. Full variable domain (missing parts from reference TRBV18 and TRBJ2-7): NAGVMQNPRHLVRRRGQEARLRCSPMKGHSHVYWYRQLPEEGLKFMVYLQKENIIDESGMPKERFSAEFPKEGPSILRIQQVVRGDSAAYFCASSPNSGSLSYEQYFGPGTRLTVT.

This chain connects TRBV4-3 to TRBJ2-6, with TRBD1 matching over 7 bases. The CDR3 runs to 16 residues. J lost 0 bases, V lost 8 bases, and 7 bases had no gene match. Germline values: CDR1 LGHNA, CDR2 YSLEER. CDR3 bases: TGCGCCAGCGCGAGGGGGCCACGCTCTGGGGCCAACGTCCTGACTTTC. Translation gives CASARGPRSGANVLTF.

J is TRBJ1-1 and V is TRBV9, with 9 bases matching TRBD1. This CDR3 region has 15 residues. Germline CDR1 SGDLS, CDR2 YYNGEE. V dropped 4 bases and J dropped 0; count of bases not matched to a gene: 4. The CDR3, as DNA: TGTGCCAGCAGCCCGGGGACAGGGCTGAACACTGAAGCTTTCTTT. It specifies CASSPGTGLNTEAFF.

The CDR3 reads CASSPRGGEQYF. Written as DNA, the CDR3 is TGTGCCAGCAGCCCCCGGGGGGGCGAGCAGTACTTC. V is TRBV7-8 and J is TRBJ2-7; 8 nucleotides agree with TRBD2. Unmatched junction bases numbered 3, after V lost 5 bases and J lost 6 bases. CDR3 size: 12 residues. Germline lookup yields CDR1 SGHVS and CDR2 FQNEAQ.

The chain links TRBV28 to TRBJ1-4, with a weak D call TRBD1 (5 bases). Germline CDR1 and CDR2: MDHEN and SYDVKM. V was cut by 2 bases and J by 8 bases, with 12 bases left in between. The CDR3 is 14 amino acids. As DNA, the CDR3 is TGTGCCAGCAGTTTAGTCCAGGAGGGGGAAAAACTGTTTTTT. Residues: CASSLVQEGEKLFF.

There are a few counts of this clone. The chain is built from TRBV5-4 and TRBJ1-2; 8 bases agree with TRBD1. This CDR3 contains 15 residues. V shed 2 bases and J 5 bases; nucleotides not matched to a gene: 8. Germline CDR1 and CDR2: SGHNT and YYREEE (reference sequence). The CDR3 DNA reads as TGTGCCAGCAGCTTTGGACAGGGTGGTCGATATGGCTACACCTTC. Amino acid sequence: CASSFGQGGRYGYTF.

The chain recombines TRBV7-2 with TRBJ1-1, with a possible D match to TRBD1 (5 bases). CDR1 and CDR2 (germline): SGHTA, FQGNSA. CDR3 size: 15 residues. V was shortened by 5 bases and J by 5 bases, with 18 bases between the two germline ends. The CDR3 DNA reads TGTGCCAGCAGCCCGGAGGCAAAGGGGAGGACTGAAGCTTTCTTT. Its protein product is CASSPEAKGRTEAFF.

V gene TRBV5-1 combines with J gene TRBJ2-5, with 7 bases fitting TRBD2. V dropped 0 bases and J dropped 5; count of bases not matched to a gene: 1. This CDR3 spans 13 amino acids. Germline CDR1 SGHRS, CDR2 YFSETQ. CDR3 residues: CASSLGSGETQYF. DNA of the CDR3: TGCGCCAGCAGCTTGGGTAGCGGGGAGACCCAGTACTTC.

In its sample, this clone was seen once. The rearrangement joins TRBV11-2 to TRBJ2-2; the D gene is possibly TRBD1 (5 bases). The CDR3 totals 14 residues. The germline V gene encodes CDR1 SGHAT and CDR2 FQNNGV. The ends were cut back, 4 bases at V and 2 bases at J, with 8 bases in the middle. The CDR3 DNA reads TGTGCCAGCAGCTCGACAGTAAACACCGGGGAGCTGTTTTTT. Amino acids: CASSSTVNTGELFF.

The chain recombines TRBV11-3 with TRBJ2-4; 8 bases line up with TRBD2. Per germline, CDR1 SGHNT and CDR2 YENEEA. CDR3 length: 15 residues. Trimming removed 5 bases from V and 0 bases from J; junction bases left unmatched: 3. The CDR3 DNA sequence: TGTGCCAGCAGCCGCGGGGGGTCAGCCAAAAACATTCAGTACTTC. Amino acid sequence: CASSRGGSAKNIQYF.

The genes are TRBV9 and TRBJ2-5; TRBD2 agrees at 8 bases. CDR1 and CDR2 (germline): SGDLS, YYNGEE. The length of the CDR3 is 14 residues. V lost 6 bases to trimming and J lost 1 base; unmatched junction nucleotides: 5. The DNA of the CDR3 is TGTGCCAGCACCCTTGCGGGGGGCCAAGAGACCCAGTACTTC. As protein: CASTLAGGQETQYF.

This clone was seen repeatedly, ten times or more. The gene calls are TRBV7-2 and TRBJ2-7, with TRBD2 as a possible D gene (6 bases). The ends were cut back, 4 bases at V and 4 bases at J, with 14 bases in the middle. Germline CDR1 SGHTA, CDR2 FQGNSA. The CDR3 has 14 residues. CDR3 nucleotides: TGTGCCAGCAGCTCCCGTGGAGGGGTGTACGAGCAGTACTTC. This codes for CASSSRGGVYEQYF.

This sequence joins TRBV24-1 and TRBJ2-1; 10 nucleotides align to TRBD2. The germline gives CDR1 KGHDR, CDR2 SFDVKD. The J segment lost 3 bases and the V segment lost 2 bases, leaving 3 bases of the junction unmatched. The CDR3 is 16 residues long. CDR3 nucleotide sequence: TGTGCCACCAGTGATTGGGCTAGCGGGAGCTACAATGAGCAGTTCTTC. This codes for CATSDWASGSYNEQFF.

The V gene is TRBV7-3, the J gene TRBJ2-3, with D perhaps TRBD2 (5 bases). The V and J ends lost 5 bases and 3 bases respectively, with 12 bases between them. This CDR3 contains 14 residues. Germline loops: CDR1 SGHTA, CDR2 FQGTGA. CDR3 loop: CASSPEGGTDTQYF. CDR3 DNA sequence: TGTGCCAGCAGCCCGGAAGGCGGGACAGATACGCAGTATTTT. Full variable domain (remainder filled in from reference TRBV7-3 and TRBJ2-3): GAGVSQTPSNKVTEKGKYVELRCDPISGHTALYWYRQSLGQGPEFLIYFQGTGAADDSGLPNDRFFAVRPEGSVSTLKIQRTERGDSAVYLCASSPEGGTDTQYFGPGTRLTVL.

The chain joins TRBV7-3 to TRBJ2-1, with D possibly TRBD1 on 5 matching bases. The V gene's germline CDR1 is SGHTA and CDR2 FQGTGA. V lost 6 bases, J lost 7 bases, and 10 bases lay in between. CDR3 length: 12 amino acids. Here the CDR3 DNA reads TGTGCCAGCAGTTCCAGGGTTAATGAGCAGTTCTTC. Protein: CASSSRVNEQFF.

The V gene is TRBV9, the J gene TRBJ2-1; 14 bases line up with TRBD2. Germline V lookup: CDR1 SGDLS, CDR2 YYNGEE. Trimming removed 0 bases from V and 12 bases from J; junction bases left unmatched: 5. The CDR3 totals 15 residues. The chain's CDR3 is CASSVGGLAGVRQFF. CDR3 bases: TGTGCCAGCAGCGTAGGGGGACTAGCGGGAGTTCGGCAGTTCTTC.